The rows below give T cell receptor beta chains drawn from one sample of a study of read filtering for tumor transcriptome and immune sequencing. TCRdb itself ran the reads through MiXCR, one entry per CDR3 protein. The repertoire has 100,000 to 150,000 distinct CDR3 sequences, approximately 12% of them found once; the top ten carry 9.5% to 11%. Sequencing used a population of CD138-negative cells sorted from bone marrow. These TCRs come from a donor aged 40 or older with multiple myeloma. Each CDR3 is given with its conserved first and last residue. Each record gives: clone size, J gene, V gene, D gene, CDR3 protein, CDR3 DNA. D genes are given only for firm matches. Only some rows state a clone size, as once, few, many or a class for expanded clones.

>few|TRBJ1-1|TRBV6-5|TRBD1
CASRVDRAVNTEAFF
TGTGCCAGCAGGGTGGACAGGGCGGTGAATACTGAAGCTTTCTTT
>many|TRBJ2-7|TRBV20-1|.
CSAQNRVSPYEQYF
TGCAGTGCTCAGAATAGGGTGAGTCCCTACGAGCAGTACTTC
>many|TRBJ2-5|TRBV11-3|TRBD1
CASSLLGDRKETQYF
TGTGCCAGCAGCTTACTTGGGGACAGGAAAGAGACCCAGTACTTC
>many|TRBJ1-5|TRBV19|.
CASSIEPGRNQPQHF
TGTGCCAGTAGTATAGAACCAGGACGGAATCAGCCCCAGCATTTT
>few|TRBJ1-2|TRBV7-9|.
CASSLEGHDGYTF
TGTGCCAGCAGCTTAGAAGGGCACGATGGCTACACCTTC
>many|TRBJ2-1|TRBV12-5|TRBD2
CASGPLAGGLGEQFF
TGTGCTAGTGGACCTCTAGCGGGGGGTCTAGGTGAGCAGTTCTTC
>.|TRBJ2-5|TRBV27|.
CASSSLARGRGETQYF
TGTGCCAGCAGTTCTTTGGCCCGGGGCCGGGGAGAGACCCAGTACTTC
>many|TRBJ2-3|TRBV20-1|.
CSVRGSGPNTQYF
TGCAGTGTCAGAGGTAGCGGCCCGAATACGCAGTATTTT
>many|TRBJ2-1|TRBV19|.
CASSPARSSYNEQFF
TGTGCCAGTAGTCCAGCCCGGAGCTCCTACAATGAGCAGTTCTTC
>many|TRBJ2-7|TRBV19|.
CASSSGGGGTYEQYF
TGTGCCAGTAGTTCTGGAGGGGGAGGAACCTACGAGCAGTACTTC
>many|TRBJ1-1|TRBV7-3|TRBD1
CASSSGGRNTEAFF
TGTGCCAGCAGCTCAGGGGGAAGGAACACTGAAGCTTTCTTT
>many|TRBJ2-1|TRBV27|.
CASSLGVDRLRNEQFF
TGTGCCAGCAGTTTAGGGGTAGACCGACTTCGAAATGAGCAGTTCTTC
>many|TRBJ2-1|TRBV20-1|TRBD2
CSARVWAGGPMSSYNEQFF
TGCAGTGCTAGAGTTTGGGCGGGGGGCCCGATGAGCTCCTACAATGAGCAGTTCTTC
>.|TRBJ2-5|TRBV6-6|TRBD2
CASRVLAGQETQYF
TGTGCCAGCAGGGTACTAGCGGGGCAAGAGACCCAGTACTTC
>.|TRBJ1-5|TRBV7-9|.
CASSLGRGTSNQPQHF
TGTGCCAGCAGCTTAGGTCGGGGGACAAGCAATCAGCCCCAGCATTTT